This T cell receptor beta chain emerged from a study of radiation and T cells in renal cell carcinoma. Study-level findings and limits: Baseline intratumoral clonotype presence is unknown without pretreatment biopsies.

Time point given: blood 4 weeks post-SBRT, at nephrectomy. Treatment in this sample: 15 Gy SBRT to primary tumor, nephrectomy 4 weeks later. Blood was sampled at baseline, 2 weeks and 4 weeks after SBRT. The patient's renal cell carcinoma had clear cell pathology. Measured with immunoSEQ multiplex PCR; TCRdb has only the in-frame clones, and not every one. The data contain about 78,000 clones, 80% to 90% of them seen just once; the ten biggest clones take up roughly 5.4%. In the case of this clone: Antigen: not known.

CDR3 length equals 15 residues. The junction had 7 bases not matched to a gene; V was cut back by 8 bases and J by 2 bases. Germline V gene sequence: CDR1 LNHDA, CDR2 SQIVND (reference sequence). Sequencing was performed on blood, taken from a patient whose treatment included radiotherapy and nephrectomy. This rearrangement joins TRBV19 to TRBJ2-1, with 9 bases that match TRBD2. This TCR was recovered from a woman in her seventies with renal cell carcinoma. The CDR3 DNA follows: TGTGCCAGTGAAATAAGCGGGGGGACCTACAATGAGCAGTTCTTC. Its translation is CASEISGGTYNEQFF.